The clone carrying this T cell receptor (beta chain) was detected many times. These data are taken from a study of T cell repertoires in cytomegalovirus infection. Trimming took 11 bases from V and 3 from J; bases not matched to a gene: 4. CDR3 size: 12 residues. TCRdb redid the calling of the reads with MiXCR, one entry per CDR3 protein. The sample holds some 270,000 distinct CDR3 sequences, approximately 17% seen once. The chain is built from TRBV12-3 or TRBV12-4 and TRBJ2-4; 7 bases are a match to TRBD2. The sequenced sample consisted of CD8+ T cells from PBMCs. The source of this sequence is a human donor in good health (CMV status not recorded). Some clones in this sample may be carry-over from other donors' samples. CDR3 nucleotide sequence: TGTGCCGTCGGCGGGGGCAAAAACATTCAGTACTTC. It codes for CAVGGGKNIQYF.